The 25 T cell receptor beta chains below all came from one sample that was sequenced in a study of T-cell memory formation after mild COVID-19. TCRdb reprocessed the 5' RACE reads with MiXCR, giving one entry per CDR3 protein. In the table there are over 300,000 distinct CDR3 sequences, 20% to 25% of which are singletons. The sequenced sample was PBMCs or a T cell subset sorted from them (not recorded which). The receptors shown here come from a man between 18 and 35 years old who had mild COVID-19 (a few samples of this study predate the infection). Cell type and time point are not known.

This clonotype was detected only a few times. CDR3 region: CASSSTVGYTF. CDR3 DNA: TGTGCCAGCAGTTCTACCGTAGGCTACACCTTC. The chain combines TRBV12-3 or TRBV12-4 with TRBJ1-2; the D is unclear. V gave up 4 bases and J gave up 8 bases, with 8 bases separating them. The CDR3 extends over 11 amino acids.

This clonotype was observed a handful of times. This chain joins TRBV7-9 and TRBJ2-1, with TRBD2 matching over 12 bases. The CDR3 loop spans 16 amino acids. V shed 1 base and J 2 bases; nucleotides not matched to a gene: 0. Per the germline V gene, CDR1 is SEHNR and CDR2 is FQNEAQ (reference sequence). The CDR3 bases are TGTGCCAGCAGCTTAGGGACTAGCGGGGCCTACAATGAGCAGTTCTTC. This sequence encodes CASSLGTSGAYNEQFF.

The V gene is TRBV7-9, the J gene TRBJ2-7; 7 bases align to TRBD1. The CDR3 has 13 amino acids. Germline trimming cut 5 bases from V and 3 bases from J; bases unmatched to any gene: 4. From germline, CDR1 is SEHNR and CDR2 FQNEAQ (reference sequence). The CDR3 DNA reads TGTGCCAGCAGCATCTGGACAGGCTACGAGCAGTACTTC. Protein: CASSIWTGYEQYF.

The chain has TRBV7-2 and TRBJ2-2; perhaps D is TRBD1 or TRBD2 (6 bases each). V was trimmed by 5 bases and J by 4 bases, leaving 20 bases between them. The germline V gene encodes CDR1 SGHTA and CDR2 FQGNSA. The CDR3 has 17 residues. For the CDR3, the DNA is TGTGCCAGCAGCACTTGGGGCCAGGGGAGGCTCACCGGGGAGCTGTTTTTT. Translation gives CASSTWGQGRLTGELFF.

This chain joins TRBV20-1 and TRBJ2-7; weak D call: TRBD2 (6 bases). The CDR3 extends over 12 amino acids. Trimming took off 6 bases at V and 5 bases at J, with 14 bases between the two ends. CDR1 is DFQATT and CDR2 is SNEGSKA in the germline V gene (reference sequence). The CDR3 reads CSAGRGTNEQYV. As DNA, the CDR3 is TGCAGTGCCGGACGGGGGACGAACGAGCAGTACGTC.

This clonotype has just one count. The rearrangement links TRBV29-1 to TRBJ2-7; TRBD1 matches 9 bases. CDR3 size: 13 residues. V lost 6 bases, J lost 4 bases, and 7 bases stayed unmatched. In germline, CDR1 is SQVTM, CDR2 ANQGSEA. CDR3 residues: CSVRDRAAYEQYF. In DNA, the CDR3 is TGCAGCGTCCGGGACAGGGCGGCTTACGAGCAGTACTTC.

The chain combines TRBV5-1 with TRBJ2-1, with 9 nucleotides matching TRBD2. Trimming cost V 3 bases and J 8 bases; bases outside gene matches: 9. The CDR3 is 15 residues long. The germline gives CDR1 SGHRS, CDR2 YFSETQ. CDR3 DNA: TGCGCCAGCAGCTCACGAGCGGGGGGTTTGGATGAGCAGTTCTTC. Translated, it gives CASSSRAGGLDEQFF.

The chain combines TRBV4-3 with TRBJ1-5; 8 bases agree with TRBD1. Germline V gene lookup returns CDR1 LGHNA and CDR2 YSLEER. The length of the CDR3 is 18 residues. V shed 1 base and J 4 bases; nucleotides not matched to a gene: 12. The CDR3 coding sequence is TGCGCCAGCAGCCAAGCCCCATTTGGGACAGGACCTAATCAGCCCCAGCATTTT. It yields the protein CASSQAPFGTGPNQPQHF.

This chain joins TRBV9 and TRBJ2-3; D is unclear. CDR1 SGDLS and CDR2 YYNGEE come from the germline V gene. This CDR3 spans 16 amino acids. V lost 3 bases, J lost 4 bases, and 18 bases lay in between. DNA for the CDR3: TGTGCCAGCAGCGGGCCCATCGATCCGAGTGCAGATACGCAGTATTTT. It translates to CASSGPIDPSADTQYF.

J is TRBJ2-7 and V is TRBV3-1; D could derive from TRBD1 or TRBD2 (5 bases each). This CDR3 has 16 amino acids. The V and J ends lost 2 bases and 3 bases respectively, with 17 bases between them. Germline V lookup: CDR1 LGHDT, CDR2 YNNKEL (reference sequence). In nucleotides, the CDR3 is TGTGCCAGCAGCCAACACGGGACGGTGGATGGCTACGAGCAGTACTTC. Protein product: CASSQHGTVDGYEQYF.

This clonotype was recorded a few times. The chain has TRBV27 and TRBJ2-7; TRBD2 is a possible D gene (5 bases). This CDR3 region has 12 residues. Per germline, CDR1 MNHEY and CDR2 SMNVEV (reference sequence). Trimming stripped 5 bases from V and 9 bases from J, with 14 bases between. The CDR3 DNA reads TGTGCCAGCAGTCCTCGGGTGGCGGGGCAGTACGTC. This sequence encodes CASSPRVAGQYV.

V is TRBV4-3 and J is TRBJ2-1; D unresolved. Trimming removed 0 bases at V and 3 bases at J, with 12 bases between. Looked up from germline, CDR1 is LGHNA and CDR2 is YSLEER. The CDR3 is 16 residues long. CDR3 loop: CASSQDLIALYNEQFF. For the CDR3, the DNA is TGCGCCAGCAGCCAAGATCTGATAGCCCTCTACAATGAGCAGTTCTTC.

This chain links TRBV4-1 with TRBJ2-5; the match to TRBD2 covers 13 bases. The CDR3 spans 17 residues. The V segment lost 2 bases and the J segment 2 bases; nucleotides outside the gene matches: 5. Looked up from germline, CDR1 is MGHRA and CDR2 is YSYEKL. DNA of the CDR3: TGCGCCAGCAGCCAAAAAGGGGGACTAGCGGGGCAAGAGACCCAGTACTTC. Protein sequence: CASSQKGGLAGQETQYF.

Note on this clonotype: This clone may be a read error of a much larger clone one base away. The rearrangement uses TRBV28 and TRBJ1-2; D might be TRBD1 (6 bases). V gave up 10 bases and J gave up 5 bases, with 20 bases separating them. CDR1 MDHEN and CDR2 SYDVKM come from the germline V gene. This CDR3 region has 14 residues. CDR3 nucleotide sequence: TGTGCCATCAGATATATGGGGACACTTTATGGCTACACCTTC. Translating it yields CAIRYMGTLYGYTF.

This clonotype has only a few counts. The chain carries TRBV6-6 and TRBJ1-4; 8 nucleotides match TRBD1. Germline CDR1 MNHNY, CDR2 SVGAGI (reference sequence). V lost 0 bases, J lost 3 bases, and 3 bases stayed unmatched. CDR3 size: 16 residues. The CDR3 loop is CASSYSGDRPNEKLFF. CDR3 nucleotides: TGTGCCAGCAGTTACTCGGGGGACAGGCCTAATGAAAAACTGTTTTTT.

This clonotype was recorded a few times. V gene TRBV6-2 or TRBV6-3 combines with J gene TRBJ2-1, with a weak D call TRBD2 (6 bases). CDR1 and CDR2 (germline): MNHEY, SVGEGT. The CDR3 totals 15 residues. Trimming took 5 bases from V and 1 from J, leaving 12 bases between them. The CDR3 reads CASSAGGSSYNEQFF. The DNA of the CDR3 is TGTGCCAGCAGTGCTGGGGGGAGTTCCTACAATGAGCAGTTCTTC.

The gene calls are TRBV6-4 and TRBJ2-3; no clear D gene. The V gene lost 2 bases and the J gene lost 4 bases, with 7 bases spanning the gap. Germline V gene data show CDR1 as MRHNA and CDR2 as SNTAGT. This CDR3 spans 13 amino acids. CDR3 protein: CASSDGLSDTQYF. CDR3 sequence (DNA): TGTGCCAGCAGTGACGGGCTTTCAGATACGCAGTATTTT.

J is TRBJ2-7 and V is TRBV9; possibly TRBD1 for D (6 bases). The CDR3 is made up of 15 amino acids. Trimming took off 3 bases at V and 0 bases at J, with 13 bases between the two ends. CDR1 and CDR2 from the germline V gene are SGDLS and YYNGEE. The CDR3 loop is CASSEGTWGSYEQYF. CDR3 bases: TGTGCCAGCAGCGAGGGGACATGGGGCTCCTACGAGCAGTACTTC.

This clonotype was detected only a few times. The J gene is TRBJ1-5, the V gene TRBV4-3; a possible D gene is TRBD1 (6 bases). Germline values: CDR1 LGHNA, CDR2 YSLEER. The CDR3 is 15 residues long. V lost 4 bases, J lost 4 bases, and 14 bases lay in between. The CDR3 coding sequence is TGCGCCAGCAGCCGCACGTTAGGGGGAAATCAGCCCCAGCATTTT. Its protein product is CASSRTLGGNQPQHF.

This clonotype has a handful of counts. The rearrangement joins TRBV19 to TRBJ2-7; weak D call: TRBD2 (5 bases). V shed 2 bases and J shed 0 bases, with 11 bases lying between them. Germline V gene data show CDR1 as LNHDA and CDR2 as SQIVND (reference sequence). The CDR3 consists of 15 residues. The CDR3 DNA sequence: TGTGCCAGTAGTATAAACGGGGATCACTCCTACGAGCAGTACTTC. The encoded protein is CASSINGDHSYEQYF.

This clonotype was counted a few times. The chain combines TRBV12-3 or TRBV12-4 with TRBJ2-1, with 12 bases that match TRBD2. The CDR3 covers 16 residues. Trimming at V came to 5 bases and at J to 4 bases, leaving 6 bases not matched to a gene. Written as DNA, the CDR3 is TGTGCCAGCAGTCCAGAAACTAGCGGGGGGTACAATGAGCAGTTCTTC. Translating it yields CASSPETSGGYNEQFF.

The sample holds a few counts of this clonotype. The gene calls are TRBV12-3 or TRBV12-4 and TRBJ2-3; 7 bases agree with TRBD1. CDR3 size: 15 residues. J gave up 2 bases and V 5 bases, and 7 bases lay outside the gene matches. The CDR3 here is CASSMRQGYTDTQYF. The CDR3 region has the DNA TGTGCCAGCAGTATGAGACAGGGCTACACAGATACGCAGTATTTT.

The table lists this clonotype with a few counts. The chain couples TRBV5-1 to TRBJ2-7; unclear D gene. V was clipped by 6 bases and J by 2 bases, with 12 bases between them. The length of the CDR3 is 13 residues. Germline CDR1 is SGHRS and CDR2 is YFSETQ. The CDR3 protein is CASNTTGAYEQYF. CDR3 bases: TGCGCCAGCAATACGACCGGAGCCTACGAGCAGTACTTC.

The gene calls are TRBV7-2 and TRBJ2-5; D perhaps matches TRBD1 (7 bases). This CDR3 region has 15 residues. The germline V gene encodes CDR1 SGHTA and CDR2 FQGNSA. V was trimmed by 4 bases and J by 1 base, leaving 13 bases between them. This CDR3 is CASSWGDSLQETQYF. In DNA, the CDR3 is TGTGCCAGCAGCTGGGGGGACAGCCTCCAAGAGACCCAGTACTTC.

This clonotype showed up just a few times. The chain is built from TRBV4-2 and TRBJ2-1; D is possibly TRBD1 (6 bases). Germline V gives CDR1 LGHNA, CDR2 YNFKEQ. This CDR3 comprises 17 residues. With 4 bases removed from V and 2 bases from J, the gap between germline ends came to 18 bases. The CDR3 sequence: CASSLVSSTGTYNEQFF. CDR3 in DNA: TGTGCCAGCAGCCTTGTTTCGTCGACAGGCACCTACAATGAGCAGTTCTTC.